These T cell receptor beta chains were read from a single sample in a study of control samples from healthy donors and cancer patients. Assay used: immunoSEQ multiplex PCR; TCRdb lists only in-frame clones, some missing. In the table there are some 76,000 clones, under 90% of which are singletons. The sequenced material came from PBMCs. The source of these receptors is a woman between 50 and 59 years old with colorectal cancer. The CDR3 runs from the conserved cysteine through the conserved F or W. A D gene is named only where the DNA matches it firmly. Some rows mark clone size as missing; the rest say once, few, many or name a class of expanded clone.

j_gene: TRBJ1-1; v_gene: TRBV10-1; abundance: -; d_gene: -; CDR3aa: CASSPGSTEAFF; CDR3nt: TGCGCCAGCAGCCCCGGGAGCACTGAAGCTTTCTTT
j_gene: TRBJ2-3; v_gene: TRBV5-1; abundance: -; d_gene: TRBD1; CDR3aa: CASSPGQGSTDTQYF; CDR3nt: TGCGCCAGCAGCCCCGGACAGGGTAGCACAGATACGCAGTATTTT
j_gene: TRBJ2-3; v_gene: TRBV5-6; abundance: -; d_gene: TRBD1; CDR3aa: CASSQGQGGTDTQYF; CDR3nt: TGTGCCAGCAGCCAAGGACAGGGGGGCACAGATACGCAGTATTTT
j_gene: TRBJ2-5; v_gene: TRBV20-1; abundance: -; d_gene: -; CDR3aa: CSARTEETQYF; CDR3nt: TGCAGTGCTAGGACAGAAGAGACCCAGTACTTC
j_gene: TRBJ1-1; v_gene: TRBV19; abundance: -; d_gene: -; CDR3aa: CASSIVGGGTEAFF; CDR3nt: TGTGCCAGTAGTATAGTTGGAGGGGGGACTGAAGCTTTCTTT
j_gene: TRBJ2-6; v_gene: TRBV5-6; abundance: -; d_gene: -; CDR3aa: CASCLFSGANVLTF; CDR3nt: TGTGCCAGCTGCCTTTTCTCTGGGGCCAACGTCCTGACTTTC
j_gene: TRBJ2-2; v_gene: TRBV9; abundance: -; d_gene: -; CDR3aa: CASSVFGGSGGELFF; CDR3nt: TGTGCCAGCAGCGTTTTCGGGGGCTCGGGCGGGGAGCTGTTTTTT
j_gene: TRBJ1-6; v_gene: TRBV5-1; abundance: -; d_gene: -; CDR3aa: CASRLTNNSPLHF; CDR3nt: TGCGCCAGCAGGTTGACGAATAATTCACCCCTCCACTTT
j_gene: TRBJ2-2; v_gene: TRBV2; abundance: -; d_gene: TRBD1; CDR3aa: CASSTDRVTGELFF; CDR3nt: TGTGCCAGCAGCACGGACAGGGTCACCGGGGAGCTGTTTTTT
j_gene: TRBJ2-6; v_gene: TRBV2; abundance: -; d_gene: -; CDR3aa: CASGPGSGANVLTF; CDR3nt: TGTGCCAGCGGACCGGGCTCTGGGGCCAACGTCCTGACTTTC
j_gene: TRBJ1-5; v_gene: TRBV5-8; abundance: -; d_gene: -; CDR3aa: CASSLEGRGNQPQHF; CDR3nt: TGTGCCAGCAGCTTGGAGGGTAGGGGCAATCAGCCCCAGCATTTT
j_gene: TRBJ2-1; v_gene: TRBV4-2; abundance: -; d_gene: -; CDR3aa: CASSQREGGGNEQFF; CDR3nt: TGTGCCAGCAGCCAAAGGGAAGGGGGGGGCAATGAGCAGTTCTTC
j_gene: TRBJ1-4; v_gene: TRBV28; abundance: -; d_gene: TRBD1; CDR3aa: CASSLQGGGEKLFF; CDR3nt: TGTGCCAGCAGTTTACAGGGGGGAGGTGAAAAACTGTTTTTT
j_gene: TRBJ1-5; v_gene: TRBV6-5; abundance: -; d_gene: TRBD1; CDR3aa: CASSFYRGQPQHF; CDR3nt: TGTGCCAGCAGCTTCTACAGGGGTCAGCCCCAGCATTTT
j_gene: TRBJ2-2; v_gene: TRBV12-5; abundance: -; d_gene: TRBD1; CDR3aa: CASGPEQGVLNTGELFF; CDR3nt: TGTGCTAGTGGCCCGGAGCAGGGGGTGTTGAACACCGGGGAGCTGTTTTTT
j_gene: TRBJ1-4; v_gene: TRBV12-5; abundance: -; d_gene: TRBD1; CDR3aa: CASGLGDRDTTKLFF; CDR3nt: TGTGCTAGTGGTTTGGGAGACAGGGACACGACGAAACTGTTTTTT
j_gene: TRBJ1-5; v_gene: TRBV5-1; abundance: once; d_gene: -; CDR3aa: CASSLDSGGQPQHF; CDR3nt: TGCGCCAGCAGCTTGGATTCTGGGGGTCAGCCCCAGCATTTT
j_gene: TRBJ2-1; v_gene: TRBV19; abundance: -; d_gene: -; CDR3aa: CASSTPWGEQFF; CDR3nt: TGTGCCAGTTCAACCCCATGGGGTGAGCAGTTCTTC
j_gene: TRBJ2-3; v_gene: TRBV6-2/TRBV6-3; abundance: -; d_gene: TRBD2; CDR3aa: CASSGSSGETNTQYF; CDR3nt: TGTGCCAGCAGTGGGTCTAGCGGGGAGACCAATACGCAGTATTTT
j_gene: TRBJ2-3; v_gene: TRBV28; abundance: -; d_gene: TRBD2; CDR3aa: CASSSLGLAGGKGLGTQYF; CDR3nt: TGTGCCAGCAGTTCCCTGGGACTAGCGGGGGGGAAAGGCCTCGGTACGCAGTATTTT
j_gene: TRBJ1-4; v_gene: TRBV25-1; abundance: -; d_gene: -; CDR3aa: CASSGDTNEKLFF; CDR3nt: TGTGCCAGCAGTGGGGACACTAATGAAAAACTGTTTTTT
j_gene: TRBJ1-1; v_gene: TRBV5-4; abundance: -; d_gene: -; CDR3aa: CASSLGGANTEAFF; CDR3nt: TGTGCCAGCAGCTTGGGGGGGGCGAACACTGAAGCTTTCTTT
j_gene: TRBJ2-6; v_gene: TRBV10-3; abundance: -; d_gene: TRBD1; CDR3aa: CAISIQGAGANVLTF; CDR3nt: TGTGCCATCAGTATACAGGGGGCTGGGGCCAACGTCCTGACTTTC
j_gene: TRBJ2-1; v_gene: TRBV2; abundance: -; d_gene: -; CDR3aa: CASSALNEQFF; CDR3nt: TGTGCCAGCAGTGCTCTTAATGAGCAGTTCTTC
j_gene: TRBJ1-4; v_gene: TRBV28; abundance: once; d_gene: -; CDR3aa: CATLEGVGEKLFF; CDR3nt: TGTGCCACTTTAGAGGGGGTTGGAGAAAAACTGTTTTTT
j_gene: TRBJ2-1; v_gene: TRBV6-2/TRBV6-3; abundance: -; d_gene: -; CDR3aa: CASSLGNEQFF; CDR3nt: TGTGCCAGCAGTTTGGGGAATGAGCAGTTCTTC
j_gene: TRBJ2-3; v_gene: TRBV3-1/TRBV3-2; abundance: -; d_gene: TRBD2; CDR3aa: CASSPRVAGAVDTQYF; CDR3nt: TGTGCCAGCAGCCCTCGGGTAGCGGGGGCGGTAGATACGCAGTATTTT
j_gene: TRBJ2-5; v_gene: TRBV27; abundance: -; d_gene: -; CDR3aa: CASRYRRGQETQYF; CDR3nt: TGTGCCAGCAGATACCGGAGGGGCCAAGAGACCCAGTACTTC
j_gene: TRBJ2-2; v_gene: TRBV7-2; abundance: -; d_gene: -; CDR3aa: CASSSQGWTGELFF; CDR3nt: TGTGCCAGCAGCTCTCAGGGGTGGACCGGGGAGCTGTTTTTT
j_gene: TRBJ2-6; v_gene: TRBV5-6; abundance: -; d_gene: TRBD1; CDR3aa: CASSLRRTGISSGANVLTF; CDR3nt: TGTGCCAGCAGCTTGAGGCGGACAGGGATTAGCTCTGGGGCCAACGTCCTGACTTTC
j_gene: TRBJ1-1; v_gene: TRBV25-1; abundance: -; d_gene: -; CDR3aa: CASRVGRGSNTEAFF; CDR3nt: TGTGCCAGCAGGGTCGGGAGGGGCTCGAACACTGAAGCTTTCTTT
j_gene: TRBJ2-5; v_gene: TRBV7-2; abundance: -; d_gene: -; CDR3aa: CASNSGNQETQYF; CDR3nt: TGTGCCAGCAACTCCGGGAACCAAGAGACCCAGTACTTC
j_gene: TRBJ2-6; v_gene: TRBV6-1; abundance: -; d_gene: -; CDR3aa: CASSEGRAGANVLTF; CDR3nt: TGTGCCAGCAGTGAGGGGCGGGCGGGGGCCAACGTCCTGACTTTC
j_gene: TRBJ2-3; v_gene: TRBV3-1/TRBV3-2; abundance: -; d_gene: -; CDR3aa: CASSLRVGTDTQYF; CDR3nt: TGTGCCAGCAGCCTCCGAGTGGGCACAGATACGCAGTATTTT
j_gene: TRBJ1-4; v_gene: TRBV10-2; abundance: -; d_gene: TRBD1; CDR3aa: CASSYMTGSSVEKLFF; CDR3nt: TGCGCCAGCAGTTACATGACAGGGTCTAGCGTAGAAAAACTGTTTTTT
j_gene: TRBJ1-2; v_gene: TRBV7-2; abundance: -; d_gene: -; CDR3aa: CASSLETGPTNYGYTF; CDR3nt: TGTGCCAGCAGCTTAGAGACAGGACCAACTAACTATGGCTACACCTTC
j_gene: TRBJ2-3; v_gene: TRBV7-2; abundance: -; d_gene: TRBD2; CDR3aa: CASSPSGLSTDTQYF; CDR3nt: TGTGCCAGCAGCCCCTCGGGACTAAGCACAGATACGCAGTATTTT
j_gene: TRBJ2-1; v_gene: TRBV20-1; abundance: -; d_gene: -; CDR3aa: CSASSGINVGVEQFF; CDR3nt: TGCAGTGCTAGTTCAGGGATAAACGTCGGGGTTGAGCAGTTCTTC
j_gene: TRBJ1-2; v_gene: TRBV13; abundance: few; d_gene: -; CDR3aa: CASSPATRGAYGYTF; CDR3nt: TGTGCCAGCAGCCCCGCGACAAGAGGGGCCTATGGCTACACCTTC
j_gene: TRBJ1-1; v_gene: TRBV18; abundance: -; d_gene: -; CDR3aa: CASSPISGAPTEAFF; CDR3nt: TGTGCCAGCTCACCAATATCGGGGGCGCCGACTGAAGCTTTCTTT
j_gene: TRBJ1-2; v_gene: TRBV10-3; abundance: -; d_gene: -; CDR3aa: CAISDPDRKDYGYTF; CDR3nt: TGTGCCATCAGTGATCCAGACAGGAAAGACTATGGCTACACCTTC